Listed here are 22 T cell receptor beta chains from one sample, sequenced in a study of blood T cells in healthy people across ages. Together with a sample-barcoded 5' primer, a J-beta primer mix was included in a second PCR lasting about 6 to 11 cycles. One entry per CDR3 protein results from TCRdb running MiXCR on the 5' RACE reads. The sample yields fewer than 1,000,000 distinct CDR3 sequences, under 55% seen once. Sequences were obtained from blood. Receptors were obtained from a man between 60 and 75 years old in good health.

The genes are TRBV10-3 and TRBJ1-2; D gene uncertain. The CDR3 is 15 amino acids. Per the germline V gene, CDR1 is ENHRY and CDR2 is SYGVKD. V shed 2 bases and J shed 6 bases, with 16 bases lying between them. The CDR3: CAISEDLNGINGYTF. The CDR3 bases are TGTGCCATCAGTGAGGACCTCAATGGTATCAATGGCTACACCTTC.

This clonotype was seen only once. CDR3 bases: TGTGCCAGCAGCTTATTCGACAGGGAAGGGGAGACCCAGTACTTC. This gives the protein CASSLFDREGETQYF. The chain links TRBV7-7 to TRBJ2-5; 7 bases map to TRBD1. The CDR3 has 15 amino acids. After removal of 2 bases from V and 5 bases from J, the junction contained 8 bases not matched to a gene. Germline loops: CDR1 SSHAT, CDR2 FNYEAQ (reference sequence).

J is TRBJ2-5 and V is TRBV6-1; 8 bases align to TRBD2. CDR3 length: 14 residues. Germline values: CDR1 MNHNS, CDR2 SASEGT. Trimming at V came to 6 bases and at J to 5 bases, leaving 8 bases not matched to a gene. CDR3 DNA sequence: TGTGCCAGCAGATCGCGGGGGGTCCCGGAGACCCAGTACTTC. Translating gives CASRSRGVPETQYF.

The chain is built from TRBV5-1 and TRBJ1-1; weak D call: TRBD1 (5 bases). The CDR3 has 15 amino acids. The germline V and J ends were trimmed by 0 bases and 1 base, with 10 bases remaining between them. Looked up from germline, CDR1 is SGHRS and CDR2 is YFSETQ. This CDR3 reads CASSLAKDKNTEAFF. CDR3 DNA: TGCGCCAGCAGCTTGGCCAAGGACAAGAACACTGAAGCTTTCTTT.

The chain links TRBV29-1 to TRBJ2-4; D is unresolved. V shed 1 base and J shed 3 bases, with 10 bases lying between them. The CDR3 totals 14 residues. Germline V gives CDR1 SQVTM, CDR2 ANQGSEA. This CDR3 reads CSVEGGTGKNIQYF. The DNA of the CDR3 is TGCAGCGTTGAAGGAGGAACTGGCAAAAACATTCAGTACTTC.

This clonotype was seen only a few times. The chain joins TRBV20-1 to TRBJ2-1, with D possibly being TRBD2 (6 bases). Germline CDR1 reads DFQATT; CDR2 reads SNEGSKA (reference sequence). The CDR3 is 14 residues long. The V and J ends lost 5 bases and 1 base respectively, with 12 bases between them. CDR3 protein: CSAPGTASYNEQFF. The CDR3 DNA reads TGCAGTGCTCCCGGGACTGCGTCCTACAATGAGCAGTTCTTC.

V and J are TRBV20-1 and TRBJ1-4; D gene unclear. V gave up 4 bases and J gave up 8 bases, with 8 bases separating them. Germline CDR1 reads DFQATT; CDR2 reads SNEGSKA (reference sequence). The CDR3 totals 11 residues. CDR3 region: CSAKPVEKLFF. Written as DNA, the CDR3 is TGCAGTGCTAAGCCTGTCGAAAAACTGTTTTTT.

The chain couples TRBV19 to TRBJ2-5, with TRBD1 matching 7 bases. Losses at the gene ends were 7 bases for V and 1 base for J; bases not matched to a gene: 6. The CDR3 contains 14 residues. From germline, CDR1 is LNHDA and CDR2 SQIVND (reference sequence). The CDR3 nucleotides are TGTGCCAGTAACTCCGGGACAGCCCAAGAGACCCAGTACTTC. Its translation is CASNSGTAQETQYF.

CDR3 sequence (DNA): TGTGCCAGCAGCAAACGACTAGCGGGGACCGAAGCGGCCCAGTACTTC. Translated: CASSKRLAGTEAAQYF. V gene TRBV11-3 combines with J gene TRBJ2-5; 11 nucleotides agree with TRBD2. The CDR3 extends over 16 amino acids. Unmatched junction bases numbered 14, after V lost 5 bases and J lost 9 bases. CDR1 is SGHNT, CDR2 YENEEA, per germline.

The CDR3 bases are TGTGCCAGCAGCTCACCCGGGACTGGGGGTAGGGTGCAGTTCTTC. Amino acids: CASSSPGTGGRVQFF. The V call is TRBV11-3, the J call TRBJ2-1; weak D call: TRBD2 (6 bases). Trimming removed 4 bases from V and 12 bases from J, with 22 bases in between. This CDR3 has 15 amino acids. Germline V gives CDR1 SGHNT, CDR2 YENEEA.

The chain links TRBV5-6 to TRBJ2-7; D perhaps matches TRBD1 (5 bases). The V end was cut by 2 bases, the J end by 2 bases, with 14 bases between. The CDR3 sequence is 15 residues long. Germline assignment: CDR1 SGHDT and CDR2 YYEEEE. This chain's CDR3 is CASSFKPMDTYEQYF. The CDR3 coding sequence is TGTGCCAGCAGCTTTAAACCGATGGACACCTACGAGCAGTACTTC. Based on the CDR3 plus reference TRBV5-6 and TRBJ2-7, the full variable domain is DAGVTQSPTHLIKTRGQQVTLRCSPKSGHDTVSWYQQALGQGPQFIFQYYEEEERQRGNFPDRFSGHQFPNYSSELNVNALLLGDSALYLCASSFKPMDTYEQYFGPGTRLTVT.

The V and J genes are TRBV7-9 and TRBJ2-3, with D perhaps matching TRBD1 or TRBD2 (6 bases each). There are 16 residues in the CDR3. Germline V gene lookup returns CDR1 SEHNR and CDR2 FQNEAQ (reference sequence). Trimming shortened V by 1 base and J by 2 bases, and 13 bases separated the two germline ends. CDR3 sequence reads: CASSLEGGHNTDTQYF. The CDR3 DNA sequence: TGTGCCAGCAGCTTAGAAGGGGGGCACAACACAGATACGCAGTATTTT.

The chain couples TRBV29-1 to TRBJ2-7; 13 bases are a match to TRBD2. Losses at the gene ends were 5 bases for V and 2 bases for J; bases not matched to a gene: 3. The CDR3 has 14 amino acids. The V gene's germline CDR1 is SQVTM and CDR2 ANQGSEA. CDR3 sequence reads: CSVSTSGGAYEQYF. The CDR3 DNA reads as TGCAGCGTTAGTACTAGCGGGGGGGCCTACGAGCAGTACTTC.

The chain couples TRBV10-3 to TRBJ2-7; possible D gene TRBD1, 5 bases. Trimming stripped 8 bases from V and 6 bases from J, with 17 bases between. CDR1 is ENHRY and CDR2 is SYGVKD in the germline V gene. The CDR3 is 13 residues long. This CDR3 reads CAIGGAGLREQYF. In nucleotides, the CDR3 is TGTGCCATCGGTGGCGCAGGGTTACGCGAGCAGTACTTC.

J is TRBJ2-5 and V is TRBV12-3 or TRBV12-4, with D unresolved. The CDR3 has 15 residues. V shed 5 bases and J shed 4 bases, with 17 bases lying between them. CDR3 nucleotides: TGTGCCAGCAGTGGCGACCGCCTTCGATTAGAGACCCAGTACTTC. Translation gives CASSGDRLRLETQYF.

This chain joins TRBV6-1 and TRBJ1-5; D perhaps matches TRBD1 (5 bases). V lost 5 bases and J 8 bases, leaving 19 bases between the germline ends. The CDR3 spans 15 residues. The V gene's germline CDR1 is MNHNS and CDR2 SASEGT. CDR3 bases: TGTGCCAGCAGTTCCGGGACGGCCCCCAGCAAGCCCCAGCATTTT. As protein: CASSSGTAPSKPQHF.

V gene TRBV7-2 combines with J gene TRBJ2-7; 10 bases are a match to TRBD1. Per germline, CDR1 SGHTA and CDR2 FQGNSA. This CDR3 is 15 amino acids long. The V segment lost 6 bases and the J segment 3 bases; nucleotides outside the gene matches: 8. This chain's CDR3 is CASSPGTGVVYEQYF. In DNA form, the CDR3 reads TGTGCCAGCAGTCCCGGGACAGGGGTCGTCTACGAGCAGTACTTC.

The CDR3 is CASSSTSGGPAETQYF. The DNA for the CDR3 is TGTGCCAGCAGCTCCACTAGCGGGGGGCCAGCAGAGACCCAGTACTTC. The chain joins TRBV11-2 to TRBJ2-5, with 12 positions matching TRBD2. CDR3 length equals 16 residues. Trimming cost V 4 bases and J 4 bases; bases outside gene matches: 7. CDR1 and CDR2 (germline): SGHAT, FQNNGV.

This chain joins TRBV7-2 and TRBJ2-5, with 7 bases aligning to TRBD1. Germline V CDR1 and CDR2: SGHTA, FQGNSA. V lost 6 bases to trimming and J lost 3 bases; unmatched junction nucleotides: 10. The CDR3 has 15 residues. CDR3 bases: TGTGCCAGCAGAGAAGGGACAGCCTTTGAAGAGACCCAGTACTTC. This codes for CASREGTAFEETQYF.

This clonotype was recorded many times. The CDR3 DNA sequence: TGCAGTGCTAGAGATCCCGGGGACTACGAGCAGTACTTC. Protein: CSARDPGDYEQYF. The chain carries TRBV20-1 and TRBJ2-7; TRBD2 is a possible D gene (5 bases). V dropped 0 bases and J dropped 3 bases, with 9 bases sitting between them. The germline gives CDR1 DFQATT, CDR2 SNEGSKA (reference sequence). The CDR3 runs 13 residues.

CDR3 DNA: TGTGCCAGCAGCTTACTTCCCAATGAGCAGTTCTTC. It yields the protein CASSLLPNEQFF. The V and J genes are TRBV7-8 and TRBJ2-1; unclear D gene. This CDR3 is 12 amino acids long. V gave up 2 bases and J gave up 6 bases, with 5 bases separating them. The V gene's germline CDR1 is SGHVS and CDR2 FQNEAQ.

As concerns this clonotype: One junction end disagrees with the germline gene, perhaps due to a read error. The chain employs TRBV14 and TRBJ2-1, with a possible D match to TRBD2 (7 bases). The germline CDR1 and CDR2 sequences are SGHDN and FVKESK. The length of the CDR3 is 15 residues. This CDR3 is CASSTEGGAYNEQVF. CDR3 coding DNA: TGTGCCAGCAGCACCGAGGGGGGGGCCTACAATGAGCAGGTCTTC.